Listed below are T cell receptor beta chains from one sample, sequenced in a study of control samples from healthy donors and cancer patients. Profiled with immunoSEQ multiplex PCR; TCRdb holds only in-frame clones, not every one. Among approximately 100,000 clones listed, approximately 90% were seen once. Material: blood. Source of these receptors: a man aged 25 to 45 in good health. The CDR3 runs from the conserved cysteine through the conserved F or W. The D gene is left open where the match is weak. Clone sizes are given selectively: once, few, many, or a class where the clone is expanded.

d_gene,j_gene,v_gene,abundance,CDR3nt,CDR3aa
TRBD1,TRBJ1-2,TRBV5-1,.,TGCGCCAGCAGTTCCGGGACAGACTCGTATGGCTACACCTTC,CASSSGTDSYGYTF
.,TRBJ2-3,TRBV29-1,.,TGCAGCGTTGATCCATTAACAGATACGCAGTATTTT,CSVDPLTDTQYF
.,TRBJ1-6,TRBV5-1,.,TGCGCCAGCAGCTTGATTTGGGGCCAGGGGAATTCACCCCTCCACTTT,CASSLIWGQGNSPLHF
.,TRBJ1-4,TRBV19,.,TGTGCCAGTAGCCCTGCCTCAAGGGGAGAAAAACTGTTTTTT,CASSPASRGEKLFF
.,TRBJ2-2,TRBV10-3,many,TGTGCCACCGCTCCGGGGCGAGGGGAGCTGTTTTTT,CATAPGRGELFF
.,TRBJ1-1,TRBV7-8,.,TGTGCCAGCAGCGCCCCGGGGGGTGGGTACACTGAAGCTTTCTTT,CASSAPGGGYTEAFF
.,TRBJ2-7,TRBV21-1,once,TGTGCCAGCAGCAAGCCCCGCAGGGCTGGCCACGAGCAGTACTTC,CASSKPRRAGHEQYF
TRBD1,TRBJ2-6,TRBV28,.,TGTGCCAGCACTGTTTGGGACAGGGGCTCATCTGGGGCCAACGTCCTGACTTTC,CASTVWDRGSSGANVLTF
.,TRBJ1-2,TRBV28,.,TGTGCCAGCAGTTTAAGCTCCTTAAATGGCTACACCTTC,CASSLSSLNGYTF
TRBD2,TRBJ2-1,TRBV4-3,.,TGCGCCAGCAGCCAAGAATTTGCGGGAGGTGACAATGAGCAGTTCTTC,CASSQEFAGGDNEQFF
TRBD2,TRBJ2-1,TRBV18,.,TGTGCCAGCTCACCGGGACTAGCGGCTTCTAACAATGAGCAGTTCTTC,CASSPGLAASNNEQFF
.,TRBJ1-2,TRBV4-2,.,TGTGCCAGCAGCCTAACCACGGGGTTCGAGGGCTACACCTTC,CASSLTTGFEGYTF
.,TRBJ2-3,TRBV6-5,.,TGTGCCAGCAGTCAAAACACAGATACGCAGTATTTT,CASSQNTDTQYF
TRBD2,TRBJ2-5,TRBV7-2,.,TGTGCCAGCAGCTTAGTACTAGCGGGAGAGGGACCTCAAGAGACCCAGTACTTC,CASSLVLAGEGPQETQYF
.,TRBJ2-4,TRBV29-1,.,TGCAGCGTTGAGGAAAACATTCAGTACTTC,CSVEENIQYF
.,TRBJ1-5,TRBV28,.,TGTGCCAGCAGTCCTGGACAGCAGCCCCAGCATTTT,CASSPGQQPQHF
.,TRBJ2-3,TRBV9,.,TGTGCCAGCAGCGCGTCAAATGTGGGGCTGGTAGATACGCAGTATTTT,CASSASNVGLVDTQYF
.,TRBJ1-1,TRBV29-1,.,TGCAGCGTTCGATTGCCCGCCTACACTGAAGCTTTCTTT,CSVRLPAYTEAFF
TRBD1,TRBJ2-1,TRBV11-1,.,TGTGCCAGCAGCTTCGACAGGGGCAATGAGCAGTTCTTC,CASSFDRGNEQFF
.,TRBJ1-1,TRBV29-1,.,TGCAGCGCATCGAAGGGCGACCTGCGAGCTTTCTTT,CSASKGDLRAFF
.,TRBJ2-2,TRBV19,.,TGTGCCAGTAGCCAAACGGGGGACACTGTCACCGGGGAGCTGTTTTTT,CASSQTGDTVTGELFF
.,TRBJ1-2,TRBV19,.,TGTGCCAGTAGTATAGGCGACCTACTTGGCGGCTACACCTTC,CASSIGDLLGGYTF
.,TRBJ1-1,TRBV7-9,.,TGTGCCAGCAGCTTAGGCGGGAACAGGGCTTTCTTT,CASSLGGNRAFF
.,TRBJ2-1,TRBV5-1,.,TGCGCCAGCAGCATAGGACAGAGCTACAATGAGCAGTTCTTC,CASSIGQSYNEQFF
.,TRBJ1-1,TRBV12-3/TRBV12-4,few,TGTGCCAGCAGTTTAGGGGGGACACTCCAAGCTTTCTTT,CASSLGGTLQAFF
TRBD2,TRBJ2-4,TRBV6-2/TRBV6-3,.,TGTGCCAGCAGTTACGGCTCTAGCGGGATTATGTACATTCAGTACTTC,CASSYGSSGIMYIQYF
.,TRBJ1-2,TRBV20-1,.,TGCAGTGCCCCCGAGGGGTATGGCTACACCTTC,CSAPEGYGYTF
.,TRBJ2-2,TRBV5-1,.,TGCGCCAGCAGCTTCAGCGGAGGAAACACCGGGGAGCTGTTTTTT,CASSFSGGNTGELFF
.,TRBJ2-6,TRBV7-3,.,TGTGCCAGCAGCACGCTGACAAGTGGGGCCAACGTCCTGACTTTC,CASSTLTSGANVLTF
TRBD1,TRBJ1-2,TRBV28,once,TGTGCCAGCAGCCCTCAGGGGGTCAACTATGGCTACACCTTC,CASSPQGVNYGYTF
.,TRBJ2-2,TRBV14,.,TGTGCCAGCAGCCAAGCCCGACAGAACACCGGGGAGCTGTTTTTT,CASSQARQNTGELFF
TRBD2,TRBJ2-7,TRBV11-2,few,TGTGCCAGCAGCTTAGGAAGCGGGGGTTCCTACGAGCAGTACTTC,CASSLGSGGSYEQYF
.,TRBJ2-5,TRBV5-1,.,TGCGCCAGCAGCGCTGACACATCAGAGACCCAGTACTTC,CASSADTSETQYF
.,TRBJ1-1,TRBV7-6,.,TGTGCCAGCAGCGTTTCGGTACAGGGGAACACTGAAGCTTTCTTT,CASSVSVQGNTEAFF
TRBD1,TRBJ1-4,TRBV28,.,TGTGCCAGCAGCTCTGTGGGACAGGGGTTGGAAGAAAAACTGTTTTTT,CASSSVGQGLEEKLFF
TRBD1,TRBJ2-2,TRBV5-4,.,TGTGCCAGCAGTCGACGGGACAGGAAGAACACCGGGGAGCTGTTTTTT,CASSRRDRKNTGELFF
TRBD2,TRBJ2-3,TRBV7-7,.,TGTGCCAGCAGCTCACTAGCGGGAGGAACAGATACGCAGTATTTT,CASSSLAGGTDTQYF
TRBD1,TRBJ1-2,TRBV4-2,.,TGTGCCAGCAGCCAAGTCGAGACAGGGGACTATGGCTACACCTTC,CASSQVETGDYGYTF
.,TRBJ2-1,TRBV19,.,TGTGCCAGTAGTGGAGACAATGAGCAGTTCTTC,CASSGDNEQFF
TRBD2,TRBJ2-1,TRBV6-1,.,TGTGCCAGCAGTGAAGGGACTAGCGGGAGCAATGAGCAGTTCTTC,CASSEGTSGSNEQFF
.,TRBJ1-5,TRBV5-6,.,TGTGCCAGCAGCCCGGAATGCGGGGCCTTCCGCACCCAGCATTTT,CASSPECGAFRTQHF
.,TRBJ1-1,TRBV6-4,few,TGTGCCAGCAGTGACACGGGTACCACTGAAGCTTTCTTT,CASSDTGTTEAFF
.,TRBJ2-3,TRBV7-2,.,TGTGCCAGCAGCTCAAGTAATGCACGAGTGACAGATACGCAGTATTTT,CASSSSNARVTDTQYF
TRBD2,TRBJ2-5,TRBV5-1,once,TGCGCCAGCAGCCCTTCTAGCGGGGGCGGGGAGACCCAGTACTTC,CASSPSSGGGETQYF
TRBD2,TRBJ2-7,TRBV5-4,.,TGTGCCAGCAGCTTGGGACTAGCGGGGATCTCCTACGAGCAGTACTTC,CASSLGLAGISYEQYF
.,TRBJ2-6,TRBV13,.,TGTGCCAGCAGTCTACAGGCAGTCTCTGGGGCCAACGTCCTGACTTTC,CASSLQAVSGANVLTF
.,TRBJ2-7,TRBV3-1/TRBV3-2,.,TGTGCCAGCAGCCAAGGGACGGAAAAGTACTTC,CASSQGTEKYF
.,TRBJ2-5,TRBV27,.,TGTGCCAGCAGTAGGCTCTTCCAAGAGACCCAGTACTTC,CASSRLFQETQYF
TRBD1,TRBJ2-5,TRBV14,.,TGTGCCAGCAGCCAAGATATTAACAGGGGGCTGGAGACCCAGTACTTC,CASSQDINRGLETQYF
.,TRBJ1-3,TRBV5-5,.,TGTGCCAGCACCGACTTTAGGGACCGAACCTCTGGAAACACCATATATTTT,CASTDFRDRTSGNTIYF
.,TRBJ2-1,TRBV7-9,once,TGTGCCAGCAGCTTACGGGGACCTCGGGATGAGCAGTTCTTC,CASSLRGPRDEQFF